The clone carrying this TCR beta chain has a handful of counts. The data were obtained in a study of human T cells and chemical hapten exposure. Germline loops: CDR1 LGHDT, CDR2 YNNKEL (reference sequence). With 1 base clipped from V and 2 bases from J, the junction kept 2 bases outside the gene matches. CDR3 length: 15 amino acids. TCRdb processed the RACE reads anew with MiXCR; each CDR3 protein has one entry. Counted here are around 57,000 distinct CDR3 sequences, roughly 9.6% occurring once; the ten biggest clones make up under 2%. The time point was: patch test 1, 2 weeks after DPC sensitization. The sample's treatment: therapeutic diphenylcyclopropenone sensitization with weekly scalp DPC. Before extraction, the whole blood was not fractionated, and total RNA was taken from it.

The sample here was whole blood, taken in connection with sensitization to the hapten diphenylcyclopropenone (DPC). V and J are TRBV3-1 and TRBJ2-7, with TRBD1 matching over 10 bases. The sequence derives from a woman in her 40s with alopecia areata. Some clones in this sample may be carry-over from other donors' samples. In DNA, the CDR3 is TGTGCCAGCAGCCAAGTGGGACAGGGGCCCTACGAGCAGTACTTC. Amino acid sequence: CASSQVGQGPYEQYF.